This TCR beta chain was documented in a study of shared clonotypes between healthy human individuals. V was clipped by 7 bases and J by 7 bases; unmatched bases: 6. The germline CDR1 and CDR2 sequences are MNHNY and SVGAGI (reference sequence). The CDR3 spans 12 residues. Profiling relied on immunoSEQ multiplex PCR, and the TCRdb table lists in-frame clones only, not all of them. The sample consists of about 2.3 million clones, roughly 93% of them appearing once. V is TRBV6-6 and J is TRBJ1-2; 7 bases line up with TRBD1. Source material: naive CD4+ T cells from PBMCs. This sample's subset: CD45RA+ positively selected. This clonotype originated in a man aged 18-30 years in good health. Some clones in this sample may be carry-over from other donors' samples. CDR3 amino acids: CASTRGDVGYTF. The DNA for the CDR3 is TGTGCCAGCACCAGGGGGGATGTTGGCTACACCTTC.